The clone carrying this TCR beta chain was seen repeatedly, ten times or more. This sample stems from a study of neurological immune-mediated disorders. About the study: There were some 34 multiple sclerosis patients. Of these, 31 had relapsing-remitting MS and 3 had secondary progressive MS.

Via MiXCR, TCRdb re-called the 5' RACE reads, giving one row per CDR3 protein. Of roughly 100,000 distinct CDR3 sequences listed, around 3.3% were seen once; the top ten hold 5.5% to 6.5%. Germline V gene sequence: CDR1 MNHEY, CDR2 SVGEGT. V was clipped by 7 bases and J by 6 bases; unmatched bases: 10. The length of the CDR3 is 14 residues. The source is a woman between 18 and 29 years old with multiple sclerosis. Material: PBMCs. V and J are TRBV6-2 or TRBV6-3 and TRBJ1-2; 8 nucleotides agree with TRBD1. As DNA, the CDR3 is TGTGCCAGCAACACCGGACAGGGCTTTGATGGCTACACCTTC. This translates into CASNTGQGFDGYTF.